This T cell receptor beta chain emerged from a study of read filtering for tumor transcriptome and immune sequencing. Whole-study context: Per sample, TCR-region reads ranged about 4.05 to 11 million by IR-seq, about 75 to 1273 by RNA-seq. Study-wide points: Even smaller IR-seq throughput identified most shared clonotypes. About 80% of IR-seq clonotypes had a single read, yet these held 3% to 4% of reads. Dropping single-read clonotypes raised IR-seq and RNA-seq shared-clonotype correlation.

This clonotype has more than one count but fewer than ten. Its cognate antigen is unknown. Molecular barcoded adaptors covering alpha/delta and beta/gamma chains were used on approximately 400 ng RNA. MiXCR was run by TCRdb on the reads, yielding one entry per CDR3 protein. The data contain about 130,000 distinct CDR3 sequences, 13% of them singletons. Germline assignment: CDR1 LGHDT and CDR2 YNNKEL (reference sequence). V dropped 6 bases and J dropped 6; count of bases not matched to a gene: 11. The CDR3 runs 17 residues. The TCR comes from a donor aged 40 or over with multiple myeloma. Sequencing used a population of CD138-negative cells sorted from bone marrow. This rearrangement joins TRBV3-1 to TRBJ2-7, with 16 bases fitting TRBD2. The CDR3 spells CASSPGLAGGPIGEQYF. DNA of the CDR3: TGTGCCAGCAGTCCGGGACTAGCGGGAGGGCCAATTGGCGAGCAGTACTTC.